The rows below give T cell receptor beta chains drawn from one sample of a study of OX40 agonist ivuxolimab in advanced cancers. Some clones are missing from TCRdb's copy, which holds only in-frame ones; the method was immunoSEQ multiplex PCR. The table has about 78,000 clones, roughly 92% seen once. The material was CD4+ or CD8+ T cells sorted from blood, obtained in a trial of the OX40 agonist ivuxolimab. These receptors came from an adult with an advanced solid tumor such as melanoma, head and neck, liver or kidney cancer. The CDR3 runs from the conserved cysteine through the conserved F or W. A D gene is named only where the DNA matches it firmly. Clone size is not always given. Where it is, it says once, few, many or a class for expanded clones.

size,J,V,D,CDR3,DNA
-,TRBJ2-1,TRBV29-1,-,CSVARDSRGNEQFF,TGCAGCGTGGCACGGGACTCCCGCGGCAATGAGCAGTTCTTC
-,TRBJ2-1,TRBV27,TRBD2,CASSQLGLAGSNEQFF,TGTGCCAGCAGTCAACTAGGACTAGCGGGAAGCAATGAGCAGTTCTTC
-,TRBJ2-7,TRBV5-4,TRBD2,CASSLTSGGSYEQYF,TGTGCCAGCAGCCTAACTAGCGGGGGAAGCTACGAGCAGTACTTC
-,TRBJ2-1,TRBV5-1,TRBD1,CASSKNTGGYYNEQFF,TGCGCCAGCAGCAAAAACACAGGGGGCTACTACAATGAGCAGTTCTTC
once,TRBJ2-3,TRBV5-1,TRBD1,CASSFGQGALPTDTQYF,TGCGCCAGCAGCTTTGGACAGGGGGCCCTTCCAACAGATACGCAGTATTTT
-,TRBJ1-6,TRBV4-1,TRBD1,CASSQASRGNSPLHF,TGCGCCAGCAGCCAAGCCTCCAGGGGGAATTCACCCCTCCACTTT
-,TRBJ1-4,TRBV7-9,-,CASSPQGIPNEKLFF,TGTGCCAGCAGCCCACAGGGTATTCCTAATGAAAAACTGTTTTTT
-,TRBJ1-1,TRBV5-1,-,CASRLPGLGTEAFF,TGCGCCAGCAGGTTGCCGGGGTTGGGGACTGAAGCTTTCTTT
-,TRBJ2-3,TRBV7-9,TRBD1,CASSPGVGQGTDTQYF,TGTGCCAGCAGCCCAGGGGTCGGACAGGGTACAGATACGCAGTATTTT
-,TRBJ2-7,TRBV15,-,CATSREARMHEQYF,TGTGCCACCAGCAGAGAGGCTAGGATGCACGAGCAGTACTTC
-,TRBJ1-3,TRBV7-9,TRBD1,CASSLGQWENTIYF,TGTGCCAGCAGCTTGGGACAGTGGGAAAACACCATATATTTT
-,TRBJ1-2,TRBV7-2,-,CASSSGQSFYGYTF,TGTGCCAGCAGCTCCGGACAGAGCTTCTATGGCTACACCTTC
-,TRBJ2-3,TRBV28,-,CASSFGVSFGIGTSTDTQYF,TGTGCCAGCAGTTTTGGTGTCAGTTTTGGGATAGGGACTAGCACAGATACGCAGTATTTT
few,TRBJ2-3,TRBV11-2,-,CASSLEGSTQYF,TGTGCCAGCAGCTTAGAAGGGAGTACGCAGTATTTT
-,TRBJ2-5,TRBV5-4,-,CASRDIGQTGETQYF,TGTGCCAGCAGGGACATCGGACAGACAGGAGAGACCCAGTACTTC
-,TRBJ1-4,TRBV5-1,-,CASSWTGPPNEKLFF,TGCGCCAGCAGCTGGACGGGACCTCCCAATGAAAAACTGTTTTTT
few,TRBJ1-6,TRBV5-1,TRBD1,CASSLMGQVYNSPLHF,TGCGCCAGCAGCTTGATGGGACAGGTCTATAATTCACCCCTCCACTTT
-,TRBJ2-5,TRBV29-1,-,CSVSRGMETQYF,TGCAGCGTGTCCAGGGGCATGGAGACCCAGTACTTC
-,TRBJ2-5,TRBV4-2,-,CASSQERAGRKETQYF,TGTGCCAGCAGCCAAGAGCGGGCAGGGAGGAAAGAGACCCAGTACTTC
-,TRBJ1-2,TRBV18,-,CASSPPLAGGIGYTF,TGTGCCAGCTCACCCCCGTTGGCGGGGGGGATTGGCTACACCTTC
-,TRBJ1-3,TRBV6-5,-,CASSLLTASGNTIYF,TGTGCCAGCAGTCTATTAACAGCTTCTGGAAACACCATATATTTT
few,TRBJ1-1,TRBV11-2,TRBD1,CASGQEARAFF,TGTGCCTCTGGACAGGAGGCAAGGGCTTTCTTT
-,TRBJ1-2,TRBV5-4,-,CASSPSVGGGYGYTF,TGTGCCAGCAGCCCTTCGGTTGGGGGAGGCTATGGCTACACCTTC
-,TRBJ1-3,TRBV5-8,-,CASSLMDSGNTIYF,TGTGCCAGCAGCTTGATGGACTCTGGAAACACCATATATTTT
-,TRBJ1-2,TRBV5-1,-,CASSFSGGAGYGYTF,TGCGCCAGCAGCTTTTCGGGGGGCGCAGGTTATGGCTACACCTTC
-,TRBJ1-1,TRBV7-6,-,CASSPIDRNTEAFF,TGTGCCAGCAGCCCCATAGACAGGAACACTGAAGCTTTCTTT
-,TRBJ2-5,TRBV5-1,-,CASSPAAYQETQYF,TGCGCCAGCAGCCCGGCAGCGTACCAAGAGACCCAGTACTTC
-,TRBJ1-2,TRBV19,-,CASSQTPYGYTF,TGTGCCAGTAGTCAGACACCATATGGCTACACCTTC
-,TRBJ2-6,TRBV7-9,-,CASRDNLQVSGANVLTF,TGTGCCAGCAGGGATAACCTACAGGTCTCTGGGGCCAACGTCCTGACTTTC
-,TRBJ1-2,TRBV15,-,CATSGDYGYTF,TGTGCCACCAGCGGGGACTATGGCTACACCTTC
many,TRBJ1-4,TRBV5-1,-,CASSPAGHATNEKLFF,TGCGCCAGCAGCCCAGCCGGGCACGCAACTAATGAAAAACTGTTTTTT
-,TRBJ2-7,TRBV5-1,-,CASSLVVGAGLYEQYF,TGCGCCAGCAGCTTGGTAGTCGGGGCAGGGCTCTACGAGCAGTACTTC
-,TRBJ1-1,TRBV28,-,CASSYPVGGNTEAFF,TGTGCCAGCAGCTACCCCGTAGGCGGTAACACTGAAGCTTTCTTT
-,TRBJ2-1,TRBV7-2,TRBD2,CASSLASLAGRNEQFF,TGTGCCAGCAGCTTAGCCTCCCTAGCGGGGAGGAATGAGCAGTTCTTC
once,TRBJ1-4,TRBV19,-,CASSIRGGNEKLFF,TGTGCCAGTAGTATCCGGGGGGGTAATGAAAAACTGTTTTTT
-,TRBJ1-6,TRBV7-9,-,CASSLAESPLHF,TGTGCCAGCAGCTTAGCTGAATCACCCCTCCACTTT
-,TRBJ1-3,TRBV28,-,CASNLYGNTIYF,TGTGCCAGCAACTTATATGGAAACACCATATATTTT
-,TRBJ1-2,TRBV28,-,CASSLRQGSVYGYTF,TGTGCCAGCAGTTTAAGGCAGGGAAGCGTCTATGGCTACACCTTC
few,TRBJ1-2,TRBV18,-,CASSPRVEAPDGYTF,TGTGCCAGCTCACCACGCGTAGAGGCCCCAGATGGCTACACCTTC
-,TRBJ1-1,TRBV7-9,TRBD1,CASRIQGAYGNTEAFF,TGTGCCAGCAGAATACAGGGGGCGTATGGGAACACTGAAGCTTTCTTT
-,TRBJ2-7,TRBV6-1,-,CASRTGGTYEQYF,TGTGCCAGTCGGACAGGAGGGACCTACGAGCAGTACTTC
-,TRBJ2-1,TRBV10-3,TRBD2,CAISEGTSGNEQFF,TGTGCCATCAGTGAAGGGACTAGCGGCAATGAGCAGTTCTTC
once,TRBJ2-1,TRBV5-1,-,CASRALGGNNEQFF,TGCGCCAGCAGAGCTTTGGGAGGCAACAATGAGCAGTTCTTC
-,TRBJ2-3,TRBV7-6,TRBD1,CASSLGVLAGGRRNTQYF,TGTGCCAGCAGCTTAGGTGTCTTGGCAGGGGGCAGGAGGAATACGCAGTATTTT
-,TRBJ1-5,TRBV2,-,CASTQGGGGQPQHF,TGTGCCAGCACCCAAGGAGGGGGAGGACAGCCCCAGCATTTT
-,TRBJ2-7,TRBV12-5,TRBD1,CASGLVLGRGYEQYF,TGTGCTAGTGGTTTGGTGCTTGGCAGGGGGTACGAGCAGTACTTC